This TCR beta chain was identified during a study of T cell repertoires in cytomegalovirus infection. Study background: Matching HLA type and CMV infection were both indicated by public TCR beta signatures.

TCRdb processed the reads anew with MiXCR; each CDR3 protein has one entry. This sample carries 200,000 to 250,000 distinct CDR3 sequences, 22% of them seen once, and the ten largest clones take roughly 18%. Whole-study results and caveats: Accumulated public TCR beta family frequency recognized individuals carrying CMV together with the relevant HLA.

Note on this clonotype: Its antigen is still unknown.

The clonotype was recovered from a human donor in good health (CMV status not recorded). Some clones in this sample may be carry-over from other donors' samples. Source material: CD8+ T cells from PBMCs.

Here the CDR3 DNA reads TGTGCCAGCAGTTACTCGAATATAGCAAAGGCCGGGGAGCTGTTTTTT. It encodes CASSYSNIAKAGELFF. The chain combines TRBV6-5 with TRBJ2-2, with no clear D. CDR3 length: 16 residues. V was clipped by 0 bases and J by 6 bases, with 14 bases between them. Per the germline V gene, CDR1 is MNHEY and CDR2 is SVGAGI.